This T cell receptor beta chain was sequenced for a study of blood T cell repertoires in COVID-19 (dated by TCRdb to 2019 to 2021). About the study as a whole: Samples from collaborators originated in the United States, Italy and Spain and spanned both the acute and convalescent phases of COVID-19. Samples were obtained from the ongoing ImmuneRACE study (first 160 participants) and from 1,254 subjects provided by 6 global collaborators. Subjects who had been exposed to COVID-19, were actively infected with it, or had recovered from it provided the deeply sampled blood TCRbeta repertoires that made up the dataset. The repertoires were released in a freely available public database meant as a resource for research on the immune response to SARS-CoV-2. HLA class I and class II types, where available, came from metadata supplied by the sample provider rather than from assay-based typing. Nearly every sample came with metadata listing a de-identified subject ID, COVID-19 status, age in years and sex. The prospective study material was composed of cDNA or gDNA derived from T cells, B-cell-depleted T cells, or PBMCs. Here is what the overall study found, with its caveats: How much clinical and demographic metadata was included differed by source and by participant, and the metadata was provided uncurated.

As concerns this clone: The antigen it binds to is not known. Base qualities were left out, and no much larger clone turns up one base away.

Relative to germline, V is missing 4 bases and J is missing 2 bases, with 5 bases of the junction outside any gene match. From its cysteine to its phenylalanine, the CDR3 spans 15 amino acids. Only the CDR3 part of the read is kept: 45 bases, read in frame from the first base. CDR1 is given as SGHTA and CDR2 as FQGNSA, both from the germline V gene. TCRbeta CDR3 regions were amplified from genomic DNA using the immunoSEQ Assay, a bias-controlled multiplex PCR. The authors processed their data as follows. Nucleated cell counts per sample were estimated from amplification of reference gene primers within the assay. Sequence reads were collapsed and filtered to measure the absolute abundance of every unique TCRbeta CDR3 rearrangement. Productive Simpson clonality was computed per sample as the square root of Simpson's diversity index over productive rearrangements. Entries here come from immuneACCESS through TCRdb and include only in-frame sequences with V and J called. Some clones fail to appear in such tables; in the studies checked, an unresolved V gene covers under half of the shortfall, and the cause of the remainder is unknown. From that table come the V and J calls and clone size; the DNA was used to work out D and trimming. This sample gives under 250,000 clones in total; 75% to 90% of them show up just once. The top ten clones comprise less than 3% of the sample.

One collaborating source in Seattle enrolled patients during active infection and followed them longitudinally through the course of disease. Each collaborating institution followed its own protocols to collect whole blood in K2EDTA tubes. For TCRbeta analysis, collaborators shipped samples in one of three forms: frozen whole blood, isolated PBMCs, or DNA extracted from either of those sample types. The rearranged chain carries TRBV7-2 and TRBJ2-7, with 10 bases matching TRBD1. The clonotype was recovered from a man in his thirties or forties with COVID-19, enrolled during active disease. Sequenced input: peripheral blood. The CDR3 reads as follows: CASSSDGQGAYEQYF. The DNA reads TGTGCCAGCAGCTCTGACGGACAGGGGGCCTACGAGCAGTACTTC.